These 25 T cell receptor beta chains were sequenced from one sample in a study of control samples from healthy donors and cancer patients. Produced via immunoSEQ multiplex PCR; TCRdb's table is partial and in-frame only. This table holds about 38,000 clones, around 80% found once. Sequenced sample: PBMCs. Receptors were obtained from a woman between 55 and 75 years old with lung cancer.

This chain links TRBV25-1 with TRBJ2-5, with D possibly TRBD2 on 5 matching bases. The CDR3 is made up of 13 amino acids. V was cut by 3 bases and J by 7 bases, with 12 bases left in between. Looked up from germline, CDR1 is MGHDK and CDR2 is SYGVNS. DNA for the CDR3: TGTGCCAGCAGTGAGGCGCCGGAGGCGACCCAGTACTTC. Its translation: CASSEAPEATQYF.

The V and J genes are TRBV9 and TRBJ1-2; TRBD1 agrees at 7 bases. Germline CDR1 is SGDLS and CDR2 is YYNGEE. The J segment lost 3 bases and the V segment lost 4 bases, leaving 3 bases of the junction unmatched. This CDR3 is 13 amino acids long. In DNA form, the CDR3 reads TGTGCCAGCAGCATCACAGGGGACTATGGCTACACCTTC. Its protein product is CASSITGDYGYTF.

This clone is medium-sized within its sample. This sequence joins TRBV12-2 and TRBJ1-5. TRBV12-2 is deemed a pseudogene. The CDR3 contains 14 residues. CDR3 protein: CASRPGSSNQPQHF. CDR3 coding DNA: TGTGCAAGTCGCCCTGGATCGAGCAATCAGCCCCAGCATTTT.

The chain combines TRBV9 with TRBJ1-4; D possibly corresponds to TRBD1 (5 bases). This CDR3 spans 16 amino acids. Germline V gene lookup returns CDR1 SGDLS and CDR2 YYNGEE. The V end lost 0 bases, the J end lost 3 bases, and 12 bases lay between the germline ends. The CDR3 reads CASSVGRAGPNEKLFF. The CDR3 DNA reads TGTGCCAGCAGCGTAGGAAGGGCAGGGCCTAATGAAAAACTGTTTTTT.

V usage is TRBV13 and J usage is TRBJ2-6, with D possibly matching TRBD1 (6 bases). The CDR3 is made up of 15 amino acids. Germline loops: CDR1 PRHDT, CDR2 FYEKMQ (reference sequence). V dropped 11 bases and J dropped 0 bases, with 14 bases sitting between them. The CDR3 coding sequence is TGTGCCGTCGACAGGCCGAGCTCTGGGGCCAACGTCCTGACTTTC. This gives the protein CAVDRPSSGANVLTF.

This clone came up a few times. CDR3 in DNA: TGTGCCAGCAGCTCCCACATGAACACTGAAGCTTTCTTT. Translated: CASSSHMNTEAFF. V gene TRBV7-2 combines with J gene TRBJ1-1; no clear D. Germline assignment: CDR1 SGHTA and CDR2 FQGNSA. The germline V and J ends were trimmed by 4 bases and 0 bases, with 6 bases remaining between them. This CDR3 contains 13 residues.

Details on this clone: At one end the junction does not follow the germline gene, possibly because of a read error. V usage is TRBV7-7 and J usage is TRBJ2-2; 12 bases map to TRBD2. CDR3 size: 16 residues. Germline V gives CDR1 SSHAT, CDR2 FNYEAQ (reference sequence). The CDR3 here is CASSGTSGPNTGELFF. The CDR3 coding sequence is TGTGCTAGCAGCGGGACTAGCGGGCCGAACACCGGGGAGCTGTTTTTT.

The V and J genes are TRBV18 and TRBJ1-2; D gene unclear. This CDR3 is built from 15 residues. V was trimmed by 1 base and J by 8 bases, leaving 17 bases between them. Germline CDR1 and CDR2: KGHSH and LQKENI. The CDR3 coding sequence is TGTGCCAGCTCACCACGGACGGGAGAAATCCAGGGCTACACCTTC. Its translation is CASSPRTGEIQGYTF.

This chain joins TRBV7-3 and TRBJ2-5; D gene uncertain. The V gene's germline CDR1 is SGHTA and CDR2 FQGTGA. CDR3 length equals 13 residues. V was trimmed by 5 bases and J by 4 bases, leaving 11 bases between them. CDR3 sequence: CASSPSALETQYF. In DNA, the CDR3 is TGTGCCAGCAGCCCGTCCGCCTTAGAGACCCAGTACTTC.

The V call is TRBV7-8, the J call TRBJ2-7; 7 nucleotides line up with TRBD1. This CDR3 is built from 13 residues. Germline V CDR1 and CDR2: SGHVS, FQNEAQ. V dropped 1 base and J dropped 4; count of bases not matched to a gene: 1. For the CDR3, the DNA is TGTGCCAGCAGCTTAGAACAGGGGTACGAGCAGTACTTC. Encoded protein: CASSLEQGYEQYF. Full variable domain (rest looked up from reference TRBV7-8 and TRBJ2-7): GAGVSQSPRYKVAKRGQDVALRCDPISGHVSLFWYQQALGQGPEFLTYFQNEAQLDKSGLPSDRFFAERPEGSVSTLKIQRTQQEDSAVYLCASSLEQGYEQYFGPGTRLTVT.

The chain carries TRBV6-5 and TRBJ1-2; D is perhaps TRBD1 (6 bases). The V gene lost 4 bases and the J gene lost 4 bases, with 16 bases spanning the gap. This CDR3 spans 15 amino acids. Germline CDR1 MNHEY, CDR2 SVGAGI. DNA of the CDR3: TGTGCCAGCAGTTTCCGCGGGCAGGGGATCTATGGCTACACCTTC. It specifies CASSFRGQGIYGYTF.

V usage is TRBV7-9 and J usage is TRBJ1-2, with D hard to call. The CDR3 has 14 amino acids. The ends were cut back, 5 bases at V and 4 bases at J, with 14 bases in the middle. Germline CDR1 reads SEHNR; CDR2 reads FQNEAQ (reference sequence). The CDR3 DNA follows: TGTGCCAGCAGCCTAACCGGGAACAGCTATGGCTACACCTTC. As protein: CASSLTGNSYGYTF.

This clone was seen a few times. The chain carries TRBV6-5 and TRBJ2-5, with D uncertain. This CDR3 spans 13 amino acids. Between the trimmed V and J ends, which lost 7 bases and 4 bases, there was a span of 13 bases. Germline CDR1 is MNHEY and CDR2 is SVGAGI. The CDR3 sequence: CASTRDSRETQYF. As DNA, the CDR3 is TGTGCCAGCACTAGAGACTCCCGAGAGACCCAGTACTTC.

A few counts support this clone. The gene calls are TRBV5-6 and TRBJ2-7; a weak D match, TRBD2 (6 bases). The CDR3 sequence is 14 residues long. Germline V gene data show CDR1 as SGHDT and CDR2 as YYEEEE. The ends were cut back, 4 bases at V and 6 bases at J, with 17 bases in the middle. The CDR3 is CASSHGASEVEQYF. The CDR3 region has the DNA TGTGCCAGCAGCCACGGGGCTAGCGAGGTCGAGCAGTACTTC. Looking up the rest from reference TRBV5-6 and TRBJ2-7 gives the full variable domain: DAGVTQSPTHLIKTRGQQVTLRCSPKSGHDTVSWYQQALGQGPQFIFQYYEEEERQRGNFPDRFSGHQFPNYSSELNVNALLLGDSALYLCASSHGASEVEQYFGPGTRLTVT.

The chain uses TRBV7-8 and TRBJ1-4, with 7 bases aligning to TRBD1. J gave up 6 bases and V 3 bases, and 13 bases lay outside the gene matches. This CDR3 contains 17 residues. Germline lookup yields CDR1 SGHVS and CDR2 FQNEAQ. The CDR3 DNA follows: TGTGCCAGCAGCTTGGAACCCCGGGACAGCTATTATGAAAAACTGTTTTTT. It specifies CASSLEPRDSYYEKLFF.

The chain carries TRBV7-5 and TRBJ2-5; the table gives TRBD2 as D, unverified against the DNA. TRBV7-5 is a pseudogene locus. The CDR3 extends over 15 amino acids. CDR3 DNA sequence: TGTGCCACTCTACCACTAGCGGGGGACCAAGAGACCCAGTACTTC. Residues: CATLPLAGDQETQYF.

The table lists this clone with a few counts. The chain is built from TRBV15 and TRBJ2-7; D assignment may be TRBD1 or TRBD2 (5 bases each). V lost 3 bases and J 4 bases, leaving 13 bases between the germline ends. This CDR3 comprises 14 residues. Per the germline V gene, CDR1 is LNHNV and CDR2 is YYDKDF (reference sequence). CDR3 sequence: CATSRAREPYEQYF. CDR3 coding DNA: TGTGCCACCAGCAGGGCCAGGGAGCCTTACGAGCAGTACTTC.

The chain links TRBV7-6 to TRBJ2-2; D assignment may be TRBD1 or TRBD2 (5 bases each). The CDR3 is made up of 15 amino acids. Per the germline V gene, CDR1 is SGHVS and CDR2 is FNYEAQ. V lost 5 bases to trimming and J lost 1 base, with 11 bases between them. CDR3 amino acids: CASSPGDLNTGELFF. For the CDR3, the DNA is TGTGCCAGCAGCCCTGGGGACCTGAACACCGGGGAGCTGTTTTTT.

The J gene is TRBJ2-7, the V gene TRBV3-1 (or the pseudogene TRBV3-2); the D is unclear. Trimming shortened V by 1 base and J by 6 bases, and 7 bases separated the two germline ends. The CDR3 covers 12 residues. CDR1 and CDR2 (germline): LGHDT, YNNKEL (reference sequence). The CDR3 DNA is TGTGCCAGCAGCCAAGGGCCCCGCGAGCAGTACTTC. Its translation: CASSQGPREQYF.

This sequence joins TRBV27 and TRBJ2-3; no clear D gene. Germline V lookup: CDR1 MNHEY, CDR2 SMNVEV (reference sequence). The V and J ends lost 1 base and 0 bases respectively, with 8 bases between them. The CDR3 loop spans 15 amino acids. The CDR3 loop reads CASSLLWASTDTQYF. The CDR3 bases are TGTGCCAGCAGTTTATTGTGGGCTAGCACAGATACGCAGTATTTT.

The gene calls are TRBV18 and TRBJ2-4; no reliable D call. V was trimmed by 3 bases and J by 0 bases, leaving 9 bases between them. The germline CDR1 and CDR2 sequences are KGHSH and LQKENI. CDR3 length: 15 amino acids. The CDR3 coding sequence is TGTGCCAGCTCACCCGGCGGCATAGCCAAAAACATTCAGTACTTC. This codes for CASSPGGIAKNIQYF.

The genes are TRBV29-1 and TRBJ1-1; D might be TRBD1 (6 bases). The CDR3 is 15 amino acids. Trimming left V 3 bases short and J 0 bases short, with 14 bases between. CDR1 SQVTM and CDR2 ANQGSEA come from the germline V gene. The CDR3 DNA reads as TGCAGCGTTGATTGGGTCCCAGGGGTGAACACTGAAGCTTTCTTT. Translating it yields CSVDWVPGVNTEAFF.

This chain uses TRBV6-5 with TRBJ1-1; D is unclear. The CDR3 contains 13 residues. The V gene lost 8 bases and the J gene lost 5 bases, with 15 bases spanning the gap. Germline CDR1 reads MNHEY; CDR2 reads SVGAGI. Written as DNA, the CDR3 is TGTGCCAGCGGACGGGGAGGTGGGACTGAAGCTTTCTTT. Residues: CASGRGGGTEAFF.

The rearrangement links TRBV11-2 to TRBJ1-2; 9 nucleotides align to TRBD1. The CDR3 loop spans 17 amino acids. Per the germline V gene, CDR1 is SGHAT and CDR2 is FQNNGV. V shed 7 bases and J 4 bases; nucleotides not matched to a gene: 16. For the CDR3, the DNA is TGTGCCAGCAACTACGTTCGTCGACAGGGGGGGATCTATGGCTACACCTTC. This codes for CASNYVRRQGGIYGYTF. The full variable domain, completed using reference TRBV11-2 and TRBJ1-2, is EAGVAQSPRYKIIEKRQSVAFWCNPISGHATLYWYQQILGQGPKLLIQFQNNGVVDDSQLPKDRFSAERLKGVDSTLKIQPAKLEDSAVYLCASNYVRRQGGIYGYTFGSGTRLTVV.

Concerning this clone itself: The same CDR3 is also encoded by other DNA sequences in this sample. V and J are TRBV7-8 and TRBJ1-5; 8 nucleotides line up with TRBD1. After removal of 1 base from V and 4 bases from J, the junction contained 0 bases not matched to a gene. The CDR3 has 14 amino acids. CDR1 SGHVS and CDR2 FQNEAQ come from the germline V gene. The CDR3 DNA is TGTGCCAGCAGCTTAGACAGGGGGAATCAGCCCCAGCATTTT. It specifies CASSLDRGNQPQHF.